This entry lists 25 T cell receptor beta chains sequenced from one sample in a study of blood T cells in healthy people across ages. With a J-beta primer mix and a sample-barcoded 5' primer, a second PCR ran roughly 6 to 11 cycles. TCRdb re-called the 5' RACE reads through MiXCR, storing one row per CDR3 protein. The sample holds around 1.5 million distinct CDR3 sequences, 35% to 45% seen once. The sample was blood. The origin of the receptors is a woman aged 18-29 years in good health.

The rearrangement uses TRBV20-1 and TRBJ2-7, with TRBD2 matching 10 bases. Germline V gene lookup returns CDR1 DFQATT and CDR2 SNEGSKA (reference sequence). With V trimmed by 4 bases and J by 5 bases, 8 bases remained unmatched. CDR3 length equals 14 residues. CDR3 amino acids: CSAITGTSVDEQYF. The CDR3 region has the DNA TGCAGTGCTATCACCGGGACTAGCGTCGACGAGCAGTACTTC.

The V call is TRBV7-6, the J call TRBJ1-6, with D possibly TRBD1 on 5 matching bases. CDR3 length: 17 amino acids. V was shortened by 5 bases and J by 0 bases, with 14 bases between the two germline ends. Germline V gene sequence: CDR1 SGHVS, CDR2 FNYEAQ. The CDR3 reads CASSPGTGSSYNSPLHF. The CDR3 nucleotides are TGTGCCAGCAGCCCAGGGACGGGGAGCTCCTATAATTCACCCCTCCACTTT.

The chain links TRBV20-1 to TRBJ1-1; D remains unclear. The CDR3 has 13 residues. Trimming stripped 3 bases from V and 0 bases from J, with 8 bases between. The V gene's germline CDR1 is DFQATT and CDR2 SNEGSKA (reference sequence). Written as DNA, the CDR3 is TGCAGTGCTAGCAGGTCCATGAACACTGAAGCTTTCTTT. Translating it yields CSASRSMNTEAFF.

V and J are TRBV4-2 and TRBJ2-1; 10 positions agree with TRBD2. The CDR3 extends over 18 amino acids. Germline CDR1 and CDR2: LGHNA and YNFKEQ. The trim removed 0 bases at V and 4 bases at J, leaving 9 bases unmatched. Here the CDR3 reads CASSQDLAGGILYNEQFF. The DNA for the CDR3 is TGTGCCAGCAGCCAAGATTTAGCGGGAGGCATTCTTTACAATGAGCAGTTCTTC.

V usage is TRBV6-2 or TRBV6-3 and J usage is TRBJ2-3; 12 bases are shared with TRBD2. Per the germline V gene, CDR1 is MNHEY and CDR2 is SVGEGT. The CDR3 extends over 23 amino acids. Trimming at V came to 6 bases and at J to 0 bases, leaving 25 bases not matched to a gene. The CDR3 region is CASSRWAYGLASGRAGSTDTQYF. CDR3 bases: TGTGCCAGCAGCCGTTGGGCATATGGGTTAGCTAGCGGGAGGGCCGGAAGCACAGATACGCAGTATTTT.

The chain has TRBV19 and TRBJ2-7, with D possibly TRBD1 on 5 matching bases. The CDR3 is 12 residues long. Between the trimmed V and J ends, which lost 7 bases and 2 bases, there was a span of 9 bases. Germline V CDR1 and CDR2: LNHDA, SQIVND (reference sequence). As DNA, the CDR3 is TGTGCCAGTAAGGGGCAGACCTACGAGCAGTACTTC. It encodes CASKGQTYEQYF.

This rearrangement joins TRBV6-2 or TRBV6-3 to TRBJ1-4; 9 bases fit TRBD1. This CDR3 has 16 amino acids. Germline loops: CDR1 MNHEY, CDR2 SVGEGT. Trimming cost V 6 bases and J 2 bases; bases outside gene matches: 7. The CDR3 sequence is CASSKTGGATNEKLFF. The CDR3 DNA is TGTGCCAGCAGCAAAACAGGGGGCGCGACTAATGAAAAACTGTTTTTT.

The chain couples TRBV20-1 to TRBJ2-7; tentative D call: TRBD1 (5 bases). Germline loops: CDR1 DFQATT, CDR2 SNEGSKA (reference sequence). Between the trimmed V and J ends, which lost 1 base and 4 bases, there was a span of 14 bases. This CDR3 comprises 14 residues. The CDR3 here is CSARVIGQRYEQYF. In DNA form, the CDR3 reads TGCAGTGCTAGAGTGATCGGACAAAGGTACGAGCAGTACTTC.

The rearrangement joins TRBV7-6 to TRBJ1-2, with 7 bases that match TRBD1. The CDR3 contains 16 residues. Germline CDR1 SGHVS, CDR2 FNYEAQ. V trimming: 2 bases; J trimming: 1 base; junction bases outside the gene matches: 7. The CDR3 DNA sequence: TGTGCCAGCAGCTTATCGAAGGGACAGAGTAACTATGGCTACACCTTC. Protein sequence: CASSLSKGQSNYGYTF.

This clonotype was seen a handful of times. This CDR3 is CASSLRLQGRETQYF. CDR3 coding DNA: TGTGCCAGCAGCTTACGTCTTCAGGGGAGAGAGACCCAGTACTTC. The chain joins TRBV7-8 to TRBJ2-5, with D possibly matching TRBD1 (6 bases). Trimming took off 2 bases at V and 4 bases at J, with 14 bases between the two ends. Germline V gives CDR1 SGHVS, CDR2 FQNEAQ. This CDR3 comprises 15 residues.

The sample holds one count of this clonotype. This chain connects TRBV12-3 or TRBV12-4 to TRBJ1-4, with TRBD1 matching 8 bases. J gave up 3 bases and V 3 bases, and 9 bases lay outside the gene matches. There are 17 residues in the CDR3. CDR3 DNA sequence: TGTGCCAGCAGTTTTGCTTCGCTGGGACAGGCTAATGAAAAACTGTTTTTT. Its translation is CASSFASLGQANEKLFF.

This clonotype was detected only a few times. The V and J genes are TRBV9 and TRBJ1-2, with unresolved D. There are 16 residues in the CDR3. The V end was cut by 0 bases, the J end by 0 bases, with 12 bases between. In germline, CDR1 is SGDLS, CDR2 YYNGEE. CDR3 amino acids: CASSVVSLPANYGYTF. The CDR3 nucleotides read TGTGCCAGCAGCGTAGTATCCCTCCCTGCTAACTATGGCTACACCTTC.

This chain uses TRBV12-3 or TRBV12-4 with TRBJ2-4; D possibly matches TRBD1 or TRBD2 (5 bases each). With 5 bases removed from V and 1 base from J, the gap between germline ends came to 24 bases. The CDR3 runs to 19 residues. The CDR3 DNA reads as TGTGCCAGCAGTCCCGGACCTGTGGATCAAGAGGGGGCCAAAAACATTCAGTACTTC. It is translated as CASSPGPVDQEGAKNIQYF.

The rearrangement links TRBV7-9 to TRBJ1-6, with D unclear. CDR3 size: 18 residues. The germline V and J ends were trimmed by 1 base and 0 bases, with 13 bases remaining between them. Germline-derived CDR1 and CDR2 are SEHNR and FQNEAQ (reference sequence). CDR3 protein: CASSLEATARSYNSPLHF. The CDR3 bases are TGTGCCAGCAGCTTAGAGGCCACAGCGCGCTCCTATAATTCACCCCTCCACTTT.

The chain has TRBV11-2 and TRBJ1-2; D may be TRBD1 (6 bases). Germline CDR1 is SGHAT and CDR2 is FQNNGV. The CDR3 consists of 14 residues. The germline V and J ends were trimmed by 2 bases and 7 bases, with 14 bases remaining between them. CDR3 nucleotides: TGTGCCAGCAGCTTAAGAATCGGGGGCTCTGGCTACACCTTC. Residues: CASSLRIGGSGYTF.

This clonotype has more than one count but fewer than ten. The V gene is TRBV4-2, the J gene TRBJ2-3, with 10 positions matching TRBD2. Germline V gene data show CDR1 as LGHNA and CDR2 as YNFKEQ. Unmatched junction bases numbered 12, after V lost 0 bases and J lost 0 bases. The length of the CDR3 is 20 residues. This CDR3 reads CASSQDFQAGGSASTDTQYF. For the CDR3, the DNA is TGTGCCAGCAGCCAAGATTTCCAAGCGGGAGGGAGTGCTAGCACAGATACGCAGTATTTT.

To note about this clonotype: An end of the junction differs from the germline gene, which may be a read error. V gene TRBV4-1 combines with J gene TRBJ2-1, with 7 bases that match TRBD2. Germline lookup yields CDR1 MGHRA and CDR2 YSYEKL. CDR3 length equals 16 residues. The CDR3 spells CASSDPSSGHYNGQFF. DNA for the CDR3: TGCGCCAGCAGCGACCCCTCTAGCGGACACTACAATGGGCAGTTCTTC.

This clonotype showed up just once. The V gene is TRBV29-1, the J gene TRBJ2-3, with D perhaps matching TRBD1 or TRBD2 (5 bases each). CDR3 size: 14 residues. The V gene lost 4 bases and the J gene lost 2 bases, with 13 bases spanning the gap. Looked up from germline, CDR1 is SQVTM and CDR2 is ANQGSEA. The CDR3 here is CSVGAGTYTDTQYF. The CDR3, as DNA: TGCAGCGTTGGAGCAGGGACCTACACAGATACGCAGTATTTT.

This clonotype was seen only a few times. The rearrangement joins TRBV9 to TRBJ1-1; possible D gene TRBD1, 6 bases. V was clipped by 4 bases and J by 1 base, with 14 bases between them. The germline V gene encodes CDR1 SGDLS and CDR2 YYNGEE. This CDR3 is 15 amino acids long. The CDR3 spells CASSPSGDTNTEAFF. As DNA, the CDR3 is TGTGCCAGCAGCCCCAGCGGGGACACGAACACTGAAGCTTTCTTT.

This chain joins TRBV27 and TRBJ2-5, with 13 bases identical to TRBD2. V lost 5 bases and J lost 4; bases outside the gene matches: 13. CDR3 size: 18 residues. CDR1 and CDR2 (germline): MNHEY, SMNVEV (reference sequence). The CDR3 DNA follows: TGTGCCAGCAGTCCCCTGGGACTAGCGGGATTGATGCGAGAGACCCAGTACTTC. Translating gives CASSPLGLAGLMRETQYF.

V is TRBV29-1 and J is TRBJ2-1, with a weak D call TRBD2 (6 bases). V dropped 0 bases and J dropped 4 bases, with 10 bases sitting between them. Germline V gene sequence: CDR1 SQVTM, CDR2 ANQGSEA. The CDR3 extends over 14 amino acids. This chain's CDR3 is CSVEDRLGYNEQFF. DNA for the CDR3: TGCAGCGTTGAAGATCGACTAGGGTACAATGAGCAGTTCTTC.

The chain has TRBV6-6 and TRBJ2-3; D ambiguous. Deletions cut 6 bases from V and 2 bases from J, with 21 bases between. Germline-derived CDR1 and CDR2 are MNHNY and SVGAGI (reference sequence). The CDR3 totals 17 residues. In DNA form, the CDR3 reads TGTGCCAGCAGCCGCCGGGTCTCCGTGAGGTACACAGATACGCAGTATTTT. Protein sequence: CASSRRVSVRYTDTQYF.

This chain uses TRBV6-1 with TRBJ1-2; 7 bases agree with TRBD1. Germline V CDR1 and CDR2: MNHNS, SASEGT. V trimming: 7 bases; J trimming: 3 bases; junction bases outside the gene matches: 14. There are 16 residues in the CDR3. The CDR3 loop reads CASTTNRGPEDYGYTF. The CDR3 DNA sequence: TGTGCCAGCACCACGAACAGGGGCCCGGAGGACTATGGCTACACCTTC.

The sample holds a few counts of this clonotype. The V call is TRBV4-1, the J call TRBJ2-5; the D gene is possibly TRBD1 (6 bases). V lost 4 bases and J 4 bases, leaving 19 bases between the germline ends. CDR1 is MGHRA, CDR2 YSYEKL, per germline. There are 16 residues in the CDR3. CDR3 loop: CASSPGTRQARETQYF. The CDR3 DNA is TGCGCCAGCAGCCCGGGAACCAGACAGGCGCGAGAGACCCAGTACTTC.

The genes are TRBV2 and TRBJ2-5; 8 nucleotides align to TRBD2. The end of the DNA aligns better with TRBJ2-7, so the J call may be wrong. Germline V lookup: CDR1 SNHLY, CDR2 FYNNEI. The CDR3 sequence is 16 residues long. CDR3 sequence: CASSDLRAGADYEQYF. CDR3 nucleotides: TGTGCCAGCAGTGACCTTCGAGCGGGGGCCGACTACGAGCAGTACTTC.